The rows below give T cell receptor beta chains drawn from one sample of a study of blood T cells in healthy people across ages. TCRdb fed the 5' RACE reads into MiXCR, producing one record per CDR3 protein. The sample has about a million distinct CDR3 sequences, roughly 51% seen once. The sequencing sample was made of blood. The receptors originated from a woman aged 55-75 years in good health. Each CDR3 is given with its conserved first and last residue. The order of the fields is J gene, V gene, clone size, D gene, CDR3 DNA, CDR3 protein. A D gene is named only where the DNA matches it firmly. The size entry is marked missing in some rows and otherwise reads once, few, many or a size class.

j_gene: TRBJ2-3
v_gene: TRBV5-1
abundance: NA
d_gene: NA
CDR3nt: TGCGCCAGCAGCTTGGCGGGAGCGCCTAGGGATACGCAGTATTTT
CDR3aa: CASSLAGAPRDTQYF

j_gene: TRBJ2-7
v_gene: TRBV7-2
abundance: NA
d_gene: NA
CDR3nt: TGTGTCAGCAGCCCCTGGTCCGGGCAGGCCGGGTACGAGCAGTACTTC
CDR3aa: CVSSPWSGQAGYEQYF

j_gene: TRBJ2-3
v_gene: TRBV12-3/TRBV12-4
abundance: NA
d_gene: NA
CDR3nt: TGTGCCAGCAGTTTCTACGGGACTCAGAAGGCAGATGCGCAATATTTT
CDR3aa: CASSFYGTQKADAQYF

j_gene: TRBJ2-7
v_gene: TRBV7-9
abundance: few
d_gene: TRBD1
CDR3nt: TGTGCCAGCAGCCCGACAGGGTTAAGCTCCTACGAGCAGTACTTC
CDR3aa: CASSPTGLSSYEQYF

j_gene: TRBJ2-5
v_gene: TRBV6-4
abundance: NA
d_gene: TRBD1
CDR3nt: TGTGCCACCTTGGGACAGGGGCGCGAAGAGACCCAGTACTTC
CDR3aa: CATLGQGREETQYF

j_gene: TRBJ2-7
v_gene: TRBV5-1
abundance: once
d_gene: NA
CDR3nt: TGCGCCAGTTTCTCTGGAAGCTCCTACAATGAGCAGTACTTC
CDR3aa: CASFSGSSYNEQYF

j_gene: TRBJ2-7
v_gene: TRBV24-1
abundance: NA
d_gene: TRBD2
CDR3nt: TGTGCCACCAGTGTCGGGACTAGCGGGAGAAAATACGAGCAGTACTTC
CDR3aa: CATSVGTSGRKYEQYF

j_gene: TRBJ2-7
v_gene: TRBV6-5
abundance: few
d_gene: NA
CDR3nt: TGTGCCAGCAGTTACGAGGGATGGAAAGCCGAGCAGTACTTC
CDR3aa: CASSYEGWKAEQYF

j_gene: TRBJ2-1
v_gene: TRBV7-2
abundance: NA
d_gene: TRBD2
CDR3nt: TGTGCCAGCAGCTCCCCCCGGACTAGCGGAGGGGGGAATGAGCAGTTCTTC
CDR3aa: CASSSPRTSGGGNEQFF

j_gene: TRBJ2-1
v_gene: TRBV10-1
abundance: few
d_gene: NA
CDR3nt: TGCGCCAGCAGTGACGGGGATGAGCAGTTCTTC
CDR3aa: CASSDGDEQFF

j_gene: TRBJ1-2
v_gene: TRBV9
abundance: NA
d_gene: TRBD1
CDR3nt: TGTGCCAGCAGCGTAGAGGGGCGATGGGGACAGTTTAACTATGGCCACACCTTC
CDR3aa: CASSVEGRWGQFNYGHTF

j_gene: TRBJ2-7
v_gene: TRBV18
abundance: NA
d_gene: TRBD1
CDR3nt: TGTGCCAGCTCACGGGCTTCAGGGGGCCACGAGCAGTACTTC
CDR3aa: CASSRASGGHEQYF

j_gene: TRBJ2-3
v_gene: TRBV12-3/TRBV12-4
abundance: few
d_gene: TRBD1
CDR3nt: TGTGCCAGCAGTTTAATGCGGGCAGGGGGCCTCAGTATGAATACGCAGTATTTT
CDR3aa: CASSLMRAGGLSMNTQYF